Below, 29 T cell receptor beta chains from the same sample are listed, as sequenced in a study of CD4 and CD8 cells across lung adenocarcinoma regions. TCRdb reanalysed the PCR reads using MiXCR and keeps one entry per CDR3 protein. The sample consists of some 22,000 distinct CDR3 sequences, roughly half of them appearing once. Source material: CD4+ T cells from the center of a lung tumor. These receptors were taken from a male donor with lung adenocarcinoma. The CD4 and CD8 labels of this study may be unreliable.

V and J are TRBV6-1 and TRBJ2-1, with 9 bases fitting TRBD2. V dropped 6 bases and J dropped 10; count of bases not matched to a gene: 13. Germline loops: CDR1 MNHNS, CDR2 SASEGT. This CDR3 has 15 residues. The CDR3 DNA follows: TGTGCCAGCAGGACCGCGGCGGGGGGGACCTACGAGCAGTTCTTC. Translating it yields CASRTAAGGTYEQFF.

This clonotype showed up just a few times. The genes are TRBV20-1 and TRBJ2-1, with 11 bases that match TRBD2. The CDR3 totals 18 residues. V shed 0 bases and J 2 bases; nucleotides not matched to a gene: 9. Germline V gene sequence: CDR1 DFQATT, CDR2 SNEGSKA (reference sequence). The CDR3 bases are TGCAGTGCTAGAGAATTGAGTGCGGGACTAGCGGCCTACAATGAGCAGTTCTTC. This codes for CSARELSAGLAAYNEQFF.

Many counts were recorded for this clonotype. The V and J genes are TRBV15 and TRBJ2-1, with 7 bases aligning to TRBD1. CDR1 LNHNV and CDR2 YYDKDF come from the germline V gene (reference sequence). V lost 5 bases and J lost 8; bases outside the gene matches: 9. This CDR3 has 14 amino acids. The CDR3 DNA is TGTGCCACCAGCGGTAGACAGGGTCGGGATGAGCAGTTCTTC. This gives the protein CATSGRQGRDEQFF.

Points on this clonotype: The junction departs from the called germline gene at one end, perhaps through a read error. The chain links TRBV6-1 to TRBJ2-2; the D call may be TRBD1 or TRBD2 (5 bases each). Per germline, CDR1 MNHNS and CDR2 SASEGT. The CDR3 covers 15 residues. The CDR3 loop is CASRLQAGITGALFF. As DNA, the CDR3 is TGTGCCAGCAGACTCCAGGCTGGAATCACCGGGGCGCTGTTTTTT.

This clonotype was recorded many times. This sequence joins TRBV6-1 and TRBJ1-1; no firm D call. The CDR3 covers 11 residues. V was clipped by 8 bases and J by 1 base, with 5 bases between them. The germline V gene encodes CDR1 MNHNS and CDR2 SASEGT. The CDR3 DNA is TGTGCCAGCTCTACGAACACTGAAGCTTTCTTT. It yields the protein CASSTNTEAFF.

This clonotype was recorded once. The rearrangement links TRBV5-8 to TRBJ1-2; no firm D call. Germline assignment: CDR1 SGHTS and CDR2 YDEGEE. The CDR3 spans 13 residues. Trimming took 4 bases from V and 3 from J, leaving 10 bases between them. In DNA form, the CDR3 reads TGTGCCAGCAGCCTAAATACGGACTATGGCTACACCTTC. Residues: CASSLNTDYGYTF.

With respect to this clonotype: At one of its ends the junction is not consistent with the germline gene, which may arise from a read error. This chain links TRBV27 with TRBJ2-3, with D tentatively TRBD1 (5 bases). This CDR3 region has 12 residues. The germline V gene has CDR1 MNHEY and CDR2 SMNVEV (reference sequence). CDR3 sequence: CASGPGQDTQYF. The CDR3 DNA is TGTGCCAGCGGTCCAGGGCAAGATACCCAGTATTTT.

This clonotype was found many times. The rearrangement joins TRBV12-3 or TRBV12-4 to TRBJ2-2; 12 positions agree with TRBD1. The trim removed 8 bases at V and 7 bases at J, leaving 11 bases unmatched. The CDR3 runs to 16 residues. The CDR3 DNA is TGTGCCAGCTCCGACGGGACAGGGGGCGCCGGCGGGGAGCTGTTTTTT. Protein sequence: CASSDGTGGAGGELFF.

V and J are TRBV6-1 and TRBJ2-2; TRBD2 is a possible D gene (5 bases). CDR3 length equals 15 residues. With 5 bases removed from V and 16 bases from J, the gap between germline ends came to 26 bases. The germline V gene encodes CDR1 MNHNS and CDR2 SASEGT. The chain's CDR3 is CASSPQAGSTEAQFF. CDR3 bases: TGTGCCAGCAGTCCCCAGGCTGGGAGCACAGAGGCGCAGTTTTTT.

CDR3 in DNA: TGTGCCAGCCGAATGCGGGGGGGGGGATCGTACGAGCAGTACTTC. Protein: CASRMRGGGSYEQYF. The chain joins TRBV27 to TRBJ2-1; TRBD2 matches 9 bases. The DNA end is more similar to TRBJ2-7, so the J call may be wrong. The CDR3 is 15 residues long. CDR1 is MNHEY, CDR2 SMNVEV, per germline (reference sequence).

In regard to this clonotype: The junction differs from germline at one of its ends, possibly a read error. The chain carries TRBV27 and TRBJ2-3, with a weak D call TRBD2 (5 bases). The CDR3 length is 15 residues. Germline V gene lookup returns CDR1 MNHEY and CDR2 SMNVEV (reference sequence). The CDR3 bases are TGTGGCAGCGGTCCGTGGATATGGACCACAGACACGCAGTACTTT. Its protein is CGSGPWIWTTDTQYF.

Many counts were recorded for this clonotype. V gene TRBV10-1 combines with J gene TRBJ1-1, with unresolved D. The V end lost 5 bases, the J end lost 3 bases, and 10 bases lay between the germline ends. The CDR3 extends over 13 amino acids. Germline values: CDR1 WNHNN, CDR2 SYGVQD (reference sequence). DNA of the CDR3: TGCGCCAGCAGTCCGCGGAGTGACACTGAAGCTTTCTTT. Translating gives CASSPRSDTEAFF.

By frequency in the sample, this clonotype is medium-sized. The CDR3 sequence: CASSESGDPSSYEQYF. The DNA for the CDR3 is TGCGCCAGCAGTGAGTCGGGGGACCCCAGCTCCTACGAGCAGTACTTC. The chain couples TRBV10-1 to TRBJ2-7; D may be TRBD1 or TRBD2 (5 bases each). The CDR3 totals 16 residues. The V and J ends lost 0 bases and 0 bases respectively, with 12 bases between them. Per the germline V gene, CDR1 is WNHNN and CDR2 is SYGVQD (reference sequence).

On this clonotype: At one end the junction does not follow the germline gene, possibly because of a read error. The J gene is TRBJ2-1, the V gene TRBV6-1; D perhaps matches TRBD1 (7 bases). The V gene's germline CDR1 is MNHNS and CDR2 SASEGT. This CDR3 has 13 residues. The CDR3 DNA follows: TGTGCCAGCGCCCAGGAGGGGGCCTACGACCAGTCCTTC. It yields the protein CASAQEGAYDQSF.

CDR3 DNA: TGTGCCAGCAGTGAGGGGCCGGGAGACAAAAATACGCAGTATTTT. Residues: CASSEGPGDKNTQYF. V and J are TRBV6-1 and TRBJ2-3, with a weak D call TRBD2 (6 bases). The V gene lost 3 bases and the J gene lost 7 bases, with 17 bases spanning the gap. CDR1 and CDR2 from the germline V gene are MNHNS and SASEGT. CDR3 length: 15 amino acids.

This clonotype showed up just a few times. This rearrangement joins TRBV12-3 or TRBV12-4 to TRBJ1-2, with D possibly being TRBD1 (5 bases). The CDR3 spans 12 residues. Trimming stripped 6 bases from V and 8 bases from J, with 13 bases between. The DNA for the CDR3 is TGTGCCAGCAGGGAATCGAGGGGCGGCTACACCTTC. Protein sequence: CASRESRGGYTF.

This clonotype was counted many times. The chain carries TRBV27 and TRBJ2-2, with D tentatively TRBD1 (5 bases). The CDR3 contains 14 residues. Germline values: CDR1 MNHEY, CDR2 SMNVEV (reference sequence). The germline V and J ends were trimmed by 3 bases and 0 bases, with 5 bases remaining between them. The CDR3 region is CASSLDTNTGELFF. DNA for the CDR3: TGTGCCAGCAGTTTGGACACGAACACCGGGGAGCTGTTTTTT.

In the case of this clonotype: An end of the junction differs from the germline gene, which may be a read error. This rearrangement joins TRBV6-1 to TRBJ2-6; D possibly corresponds to TRBD1 (7 bases). Looked up from germline, CDR1 is MNHNS and CDR2 is SASEGT. This CDR3 spans 13 amino acids. CDR3 sequence reads: CASAQEGANVLYF. In nucleotides, the CDR3 is TGTGCCAGCGCCCAGGAGGGGGCCAACGTGCTGTATTTC.

This clonotype was counted ten times or more. The rearrangement links TRBV6-4 to TRBJ2-5, with 11 bases aligning to TRBD2. CDR1 and CDR2 from the germline V gene are MRHNA and SNTAGT. The CDR3 is 15 amino acids. Unmatched junction bases numbered 3, after V lost 4 bases and J lost 2 bases. The CDR3 protein is CASSGTSGPQETQYF. CDR3 coding DNA: TGTGCCAGCAGTGGGACTAGCGGGCCGCAAGAGACCCAGTACTTC.

This clonotype is a singleton in its sample. One end of the junction varies from germline; a read error may be responsible. V and J are TRBV6-1 and TRBJ2-3; D not certain. Looked up from germline, CDR1 is MNHNS and CDR2 is SASEGT. The CDR3 spans 11 residues. CDR3 sequence: CASSDPGTQYF. CDR3 DNA: TGTGCCAGCAGCGACCCGGGTACCCAGTACTTT.

V gene TRBV28 combines with J gene TRBJ2-1, with D possibly being TRBD2 (5 bases). The J call may be wrong; the DNA end is better matched by TRBJ2-5. The CDR3 runs to 14 residues. Germline V gives CDR1 MDHEN, CDR2 SYDVKM. In DNA form, the CDR3 reads TGTGCCAGCAGTTTATCGGCGGGTCGTCACGCCCAGTACTTC. Amino acids: CASSLSAGRHAQYF.

The chain links TRBV19 to TRBJ2-1; 10 nucleotides match TRBD2. Trimming at V came to 3 bases and at J to 7 bases, leaving 18 bases not matched to a gene. This CDR3 has 19 amino acids. Germline CDR1 reads LNHDA; CDR2 reads SQIVND (reference sequence). CDR3 amino acids: CASSIRGTGSGRAGNEQFF. The CDR3 coding sequence is TGTGCCAGTAGTATTCGGGGGACGGGGAGCGGGAGGGCAGGGAATGAGCAGTTCTTC.

V usage is TRBV10-2 and J usage is TRBJ2-1, with D uncertain. Germline V gene data show CDR1 as WSHSY and CDR2 as SAAADI. This CDR3 has 14 amino acids. Trimming left V 10 bases short and J 0 bases short, with 13 bases between. The CDR3 loop is CATLGSGSYNEQFF. CDR3 DNA sequence: TGCGCCACCCTCGGAAGTGGCTCCTACAATGAGCAGTTCTTC.

With regard to this clonotype: The junction shows a germline mismatch at one end, possibly a read error. This chain uses TRBV10-1 with TRBJ1-2; TRBD1 is a possible D gene (5 bases). Germline lookup yields CDR1 WNHNN and CDR2 SYGVQD (reference sequence). CDR3 length: 13 residues. The CDR3 bases are TGCGCCAGCAGCACTGCGGGGGGGTATAGAGACTTCTTT. It is translated as CASSTAGGYRDFF.

The chain uses TRBV10-2 and TRBJ2-7; 13 bases align to TRBD2. From germline, CDR1 is WSHSY and CDR2 SAAADI. This CDR3 is built from 14 residues. V shed 6 bases, J shed 6 bases, and the junction held 5 bases outside the gene matches. The CDR3 sequence: CASRRTSGSIEQYF. The CDR3 nucleotides are TGCGCCAGCAGGAGGACTAGCGGGAGTATCGAGCAGTACTTC.

Turning to this clonotype: This is likely a read error, given that the CDR3 carries no conserved phenylalanine or tryptophan at its end. V and J are TRBV6-5 and TRBJ2-1; weak D call: TRBD2 (5 bases). CDR1 and CDR2 from the germline V gene are MNHEY and SVGAGI. The CDR3 totals 15 residues. The V end was cut by 4 bases, the J end by 8 bases, with 18 bases between. The CDR3: CASSFFARVGDEQFL. Written as DNA, the CDR3 is TGTGCCAGCAGTTTCTTCGCGCGGGTCGGCGATGAGCAGTTCCTC.

CDR3 bases: TGTGCCAGCAGTGAACGCTCCATTAGTGGCTACACCTTC. It encodes CASSERSISGYTF. The gene calls are TRBV6-1 and TRBJ1-2; no reliable D call. This CDR3 comprises 13 residues. V shed 2 bases and J shed 7 bases, with 11 bases lying between them. Germline lookup yields CDR1 MNHNS and CDR2 SASEGT.

As regards this clonotype: Mismatch with germline at one junction end may stem from a read error. The chain couples TRBV10-3 to TRBJ2-1, with TRBD2 as a possible D gene (7 bases). TRBJ2-5 matches the DNA end more closely, so the J call is doubtful. Germline V lookup: CDR1 ENHRY, CDR2 SYGVKD. The length of the CDR3 is 15 residues. Written as DNA, the CDR3 is TGTGCCGGGGGGGACGGGGGCCGCGACAAAGACACCCAGTACTTC. Amino acid sequence: CAGGDGGRDKDTQYF.

This clonotype was seen repeatedly, ten times or more. J is TRBJ2-1 and V is TRBV6-5, with 8 bases identical to TRBD2. Trimming took 6 bases from V and 1 from J; bases not matched to a gene: 5. CDR3 length: 15 amino acids. Germline assignment: CDR1 MNHEY and CDR2 SVGAGI. The CDR3 nucleotides read TGTGCCAGCAGACGACTAGCGACGTCCTACAATGAGCAGTTCTTC. Its protein product is CASRRLATSYNEQFF.